This entry lists 8 T cell receptor beta chains sequenced from one sample in a study of identical twins. TCRdb reprocessed the 5' RACE reads with MiXCR, giving one entry per CDR3 protein. The sample has hundreds of thousands of distinct CDR3 sequences; 10% to 15% are singletons. These data are also associated with another study on yellow fever vaccine responses in identical twins.

The sequencing sample was made of PBMCs. The receptor set was obtained from a woman aged 18-30 years in good health.

This clonotype was seen only a few times. The chain is built from TRBV19 and TRBJ2-1, with D uncertain. Deletions cut 3 bases from V and 7 bases from J, with 10 bases between. The length of the CDR3 is 13 residues. CDR1 is LNHDA, CDR2 SQIVND, per germline (reference sequence). The DNA of the CDR3 is TGTGCCAGTAGTATCCCGCCCCTAAATGAGCAGTTCTTC. The encoded protein is CASSIPPLNEQFF.

This clonotype was counted a few times. This rearrangement joins TRBV7-8 to TRBJ2-2; 7 bases are a match to TRBD1. V was pared by 6 bases and J by 1 base, with 8 bases of the junction left unmatched. CDR3 size: 16 residues. Germline assignment: CDR1 SGHVS and CDR2 FQNEAQ. For the CDR3, the DNA is TGTGCCAGCAGGGTCCAGGGACAGAAGAACACCGGGGAGCTGTTTTTT. This codes for CASRVQGQKNTGELFF.

This clonotype was found a few times. V usage is TRBV28 and J usage is TRBJ2-7, with 8 nucleotides matching TRBD2. There are 15 residues in the CDR3. Germline lookup yields CDR1 MDHEN and CDR2 SYDVKM. V was clipped by 2 bases and J by 1 base; unmatched bases: 4. CDR3 bases: TGTGCCAGCAGTTTACTAGCGGGTAATTCCTACGAGCAGTACTTC. It yields the protein CASSLLAGNSYEQYF.

This chain links TRBV6-1 with TRBJ2-1; 15 nucleotides align to TRBD2. V lost 5 bases, J lost 5 bases, and 4 bases stayed unmatched. The germline V gene encodes CDR1 MNHNS and CDR2 SASEGT. CDR3 size: 16 residues. The CDR3 DNA reads as TGTGCCAGCAGTCCCGGGACTAGCGGGAGGAACAATGAGCAGTTCTTC. This codes for CASSPGTSGRNNEQFF.

This clonotype was seen more than once but under ten times. The rearrangement links TRBV4-1 to TRBJ1-4; a weak D match, TRBD1 (6 bases). Trimming removed 4 bases from V and 6 bases from J, with 9 bases in between. CDR3 size: 13 residues. In germline, CDR1 is MGHRA, CDR2 YSYEKL. The CDR3 is CASSRAGDEKLFF. DNA for the CDR3: TGCGCCAGCAGCCGGGCAGGGGATGAAAAACTGTTTTTT.

The chain combines TRBV10-3 with TRBJ2-2; D is ambiguous. The germline gives CDR1 ENHRY, CDR2 SYGVKD. Trimming removed 3 bases at V and 0 bases at J, with 8 bases between. The CDR3 spans 15 residues. CDR3 loop: CAISDRPANTGELFF. In DNA form, the CDR3 reads TGTGCCATCAGTGACAGGCCTGCGAACACCGGGGAGCTGTTTTTT.

The table lists this clonotype with a few counts. V usage is TRBV6-1 and J usage is TRBJ2-6; D gene unclear. V was shortened by 4 bases and J by 0 bases, with 7 bases between the two germline ends. CDR1 and CDR2 from the germline V gene are MNHNS and SASEGT. The CDR3 sequence is 15 residues long. CDR3 coding DNA: TGTGCCAGCAGTGGCTTCTACTCTGGGGCCAACGTCCTGACTTTC. Translated: CASSGFYSGANVLTF.

This rearrangement joins TRBV5-1 to TRBJ2-1, with 10 nucleotides matching TRBD2. With V trimmed by 0 bases and J by 7 bases, 13 bases remained unmatched. Germline V lookup: CDR1 SGHRS, CDR2 YFSETQ. The CDR3 has 18 residues. The CDR3 here is CASSLVFSGRSMRNEQFF. CDR3 nucleotides: TGCGCCAGCAGCTTGGTGTTTAGCGGGAGGAGTATGAGGAATGAGCAGTTCTTC.